This T cell receptor beta chain was sequenced for a study of early T cells in non-severe SARS-CoV-2 infection. From the 5' RACE reads, TCRdb called clonotypes with MiXCR, one entry per CDR3 protein. The sample lists about 52,000 distinct CDR3 sequences; roughly 9.6% were seen once. This clonotype came up a few times. With 5 bases removed from V and 4 bases from J, the gap between germline ends came to 9 bases. Germline CDR1 and CDR2: LNHDA and SQIVND (reference sequence). The CDR3 is 12 amino acids. The chain uses TRBV19 and TRBJ2-7, with D maybe TRBD1 (5 bases). This TCR came from an adult who was a healthcare worker with PCR-confirmed SARS-CoV-2 infection or an uninfected control (not recorded which). Sequenced material: whole blood. CDR3 residues: CASSSGHYEQYF. For the CDR3, the DNA is TGTGCCAGTAGTTCAGGACATTACGAGCAGTACTTC.